Listed here are 7 T cell receptor beta chains from one sample, sequenced in a study of cytomegalovirus exposure and HLA in healthy donors. TCRdb's table, derived via immunoSEQ multiplex PCR, lists solely in-frame clones and lacks some. The sample comprises roughly 150,000 clones, approximately 80% of which are singletons, and about 27% rests with the top ten. The specimen was PBMCs. The receptors stem from a man younger than 40 in good health and CMV-seropositive.

This chain joins TRBV18 and TRBJ1-5; D gene uncertain. V lost 2 bases and J lost 7, with 9 bases in between. The CDR3 is 13 residues long. Germline V gene lookup returns CDR1 KGHSH and CDR2 LQKENI. CDR3 region: CASSPMREQPQHF. As DNA, the CDR3 is TGTGCCAGCTCACCAATGAGGGAACAGCCCCAGCATTTT.

The chain joins TRBV6-5 to TRBJ1-1; 9 bases are shared with TRBD1. Germline trimming cut 4 bases from V and 5 bases from J; bases unmatched to any gene: 8. This CDR3 has 15 residues. Germline V gene lookup returns CDR1 MNHEY and CDR2 SVGAGI. The CDR3 coding sequence is TGTGCCAGCAGTTTCGCCGGGACAGGGTGGACTGAAGCTTTCTTT. As protein: CASSFAGTGWTEAFF.

V and J are TRBV27 and TRBJ2-7, with a weak D call TRBD2 (5 bases). CDR1 and CDR2 (germline): MNHEY, SMNVEV (reference sequence). This CDR3 contains 13 residues. Trimming removed 5 bases from V and 2 bases from J, with 10 bases in between. Here the CDR3 DNA reads TGTGCCAGCAGTCTCGGGAAACCCTACGAGCAGTACTTC. This codes for CASSLGKPYEQYF.

The chain carries TRBV19 and TRBJ1-2; possible D gene TRBD1, 6 bases. Looked up from germline, CDR1 is LNHDA and CDR2 is SQIVND (reference sequence). V lost 7 bases, J lost 4 bases, and 16 bases lay in between. The CDR3 consists of 14 residues. CDR3 nucleotide sequence: TGTGCCAGTACTCCTGGACAGTACCTCTATGGCTACACCTTC. It codes for CASTPGQYLYGYTF.

This chain links TRBV25-1 with TRBJ2-7, with 8 bases fitting TRBD2. The germline V gene has CDR1 MGHDK and CDR2 SYGVNS. This CDR3 contains 13 residues. The junction had 7 bases not matched to a gene; V was cut back by 5 bases and J by 7 bases. CDR3: CASSRGGAVEQYF. CDR3 sequence (DNA): TGTGCCAGCAGTCGGGGGGGGGCCGTAGAGCAGTACTTC.

The chain links TRBV5-4 to TRBJ2-3, with 7 bases fitting TRBD1. The CDR3 totals 15 residues. Germline values: CDR1 SGHNT, CDR2 YYREEE (reference sequence). Trimming removed 3 bases from V and 4 bases from J; junction bases left unmatched: 8. CDR3: CASSSITGVADTQYF. The CDR3 nucleotides are TGTGCCAGCAGCTCCATTACAGGGGTGGCAGATACGCAGTATTTT.

V gene TRBV11-3 combines with J gene TRBJ2-3; D may be TRBD2 (6 bases). The germline V and J ends were trimmed by 5 bases and 5 bases, with 11 bases remaining between them. The CDR3 has 13 amino acids. Germline loops: CDR1 SGHNT, CDR2 YENEEA. This chain's CDR3 is CASSGRLEDTQYF. The CDR3 DNA sequence: TGTGCCAGCAGCGGTCGACTAGAAGATACGCAGTATTTT.